This TCR beta chain was recovered during a study of OX40 agonist ivuxolimab in advanced cancers. Only in-frame clones appear in the TCRdb table, and some are missing; sequencing was by immunoSEQ multiplex PCR. Here the sample spans about 25,000 clones, 65% to 90% being singletons. V was shortened by 4 bases and J by 0 bases, with 4 bases between the two germline ends. The CDR3 sequence is 13 residues long. Germline V lookup: CDR1 SGDLS, CDR2 YYNGEE. This clone appeared a few times. V and J are TRBV9 and TRBJ1-4; no clear D gene. The TCR was taken from an adult with an advanced solid tumor such as melanoma, head and neck, liver or kidney cancer. The source material was CD4+ or CD8+ T cells sorted from blood, sampled in a trial of the OX40 agonist ivuxolimab. CDR3 nucleotides: TGTGCCAGCAGCCCCCCAACTAATGAAAAACTGTTTTTT. The encoded protein is CASSPPTNEKLFF.